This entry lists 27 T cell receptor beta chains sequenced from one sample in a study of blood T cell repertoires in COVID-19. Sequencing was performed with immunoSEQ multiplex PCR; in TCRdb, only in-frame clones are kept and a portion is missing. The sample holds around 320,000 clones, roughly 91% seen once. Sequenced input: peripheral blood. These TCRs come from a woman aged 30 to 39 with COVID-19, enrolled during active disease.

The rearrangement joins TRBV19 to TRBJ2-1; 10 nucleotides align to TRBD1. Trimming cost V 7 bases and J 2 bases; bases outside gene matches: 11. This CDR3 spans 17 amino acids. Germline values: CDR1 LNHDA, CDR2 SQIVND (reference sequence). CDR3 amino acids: CASKGHHGTGAYNEQFF. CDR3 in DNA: TGTGCCAGTAAAGGGCACCACGGGACAGGGGCCTACAATGAGCAGTTCTTC.

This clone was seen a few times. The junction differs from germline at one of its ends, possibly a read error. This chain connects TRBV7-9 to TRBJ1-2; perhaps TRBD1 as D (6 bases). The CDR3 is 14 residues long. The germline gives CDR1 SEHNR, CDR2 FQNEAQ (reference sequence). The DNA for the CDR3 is TGTGCCAGCAGCATAGACGGGACAACTACTAGATTTGTCTTC. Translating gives CASSIDGTTTRFVF.

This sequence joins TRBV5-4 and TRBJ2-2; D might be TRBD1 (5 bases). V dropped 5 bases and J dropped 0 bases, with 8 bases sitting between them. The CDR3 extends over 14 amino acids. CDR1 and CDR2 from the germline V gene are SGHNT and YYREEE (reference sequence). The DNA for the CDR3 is TGTGCCAGCAGGACAGTCCCGAACACCGGGGAGCTGTTTTTT. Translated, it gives CASRTVPNTGELFF.

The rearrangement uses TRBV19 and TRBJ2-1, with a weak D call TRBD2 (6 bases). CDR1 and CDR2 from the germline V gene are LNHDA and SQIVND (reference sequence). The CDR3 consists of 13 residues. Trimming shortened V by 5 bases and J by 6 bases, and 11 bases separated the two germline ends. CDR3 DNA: TGTGCCAGTAGTCCAGGACTACCCAATGAGCAGTTCTTC. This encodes CASSPGLPNEQFF.

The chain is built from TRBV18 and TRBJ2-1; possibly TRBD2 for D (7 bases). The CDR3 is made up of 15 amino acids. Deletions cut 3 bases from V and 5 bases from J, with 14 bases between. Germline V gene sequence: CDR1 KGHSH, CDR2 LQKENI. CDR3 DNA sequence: TGTGCCAGCTCACCCGGGGGCGGGGGACACAATGAGCAGTTCTTC. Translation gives CASSPGGGGHNEQFF.

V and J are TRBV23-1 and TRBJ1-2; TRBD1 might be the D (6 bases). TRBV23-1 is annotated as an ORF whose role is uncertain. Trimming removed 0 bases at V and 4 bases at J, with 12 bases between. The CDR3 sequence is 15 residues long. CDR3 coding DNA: TGCGCCAGCAGTCAATCGTGGGACACCTTCTATGGCTACACCTTC. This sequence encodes CASSQSWDTFYGYTF.

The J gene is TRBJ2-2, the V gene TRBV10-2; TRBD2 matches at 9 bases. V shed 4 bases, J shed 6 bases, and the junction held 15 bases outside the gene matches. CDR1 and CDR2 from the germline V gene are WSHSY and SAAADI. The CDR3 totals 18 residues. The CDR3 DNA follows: TGCGCCAGCAGTGGGTCTAGCGGGGAAAAACTAGTGGCCGGGGAGCTGTTTTTT. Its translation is CASSGSSGEKLVAGELFF.

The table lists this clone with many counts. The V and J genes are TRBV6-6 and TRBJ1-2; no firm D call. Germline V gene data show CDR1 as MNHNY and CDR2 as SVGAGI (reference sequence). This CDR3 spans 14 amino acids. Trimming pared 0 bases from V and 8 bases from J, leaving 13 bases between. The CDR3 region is CASSYSDLESGYTF. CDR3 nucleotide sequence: TGTGCCAGCAGTTACTCGGATTTGGAGTCCGGCTACACCTTC.

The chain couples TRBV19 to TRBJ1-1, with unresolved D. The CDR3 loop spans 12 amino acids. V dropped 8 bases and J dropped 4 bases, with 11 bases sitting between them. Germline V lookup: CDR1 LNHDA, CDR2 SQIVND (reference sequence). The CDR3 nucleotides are TGTGCCAGTTGTGGCAGGTTCACTGAAGCTTTCTTT. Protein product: CASCGRFTEAFF.

The DNA of the CDR3 is TGTGCCAGCAGCCCACAGGGAAACACCATATATTTT. Translated: CASSPQGNTIYF. The gene calls are TRBV3-1 (or the pseudogene TRBV3-2) and TRBJ1-3, with D uncertain. V was clipped by 4 bases and J by 4 bases, with 5 bases between them. This CDR3 has 12 residues. Germline CDR1 and CDR2: LGHDT and YNNKEL (reference sequence).

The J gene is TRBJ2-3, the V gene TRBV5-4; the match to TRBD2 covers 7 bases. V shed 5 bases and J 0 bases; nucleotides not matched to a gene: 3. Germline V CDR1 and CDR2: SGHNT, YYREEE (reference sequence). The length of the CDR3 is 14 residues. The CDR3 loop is CASRGLPSTDTQYF. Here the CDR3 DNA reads TGTGCCAGCAGGGGACTACCAAGCACAGATACGCAGTATTTT.

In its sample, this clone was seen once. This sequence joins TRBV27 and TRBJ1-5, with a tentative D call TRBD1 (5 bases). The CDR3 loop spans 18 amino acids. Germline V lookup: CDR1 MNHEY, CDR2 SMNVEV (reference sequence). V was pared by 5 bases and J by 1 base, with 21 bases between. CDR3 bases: TGTGCCAGCAGTCCGTACCCCCGGGGGGTTGGCAGCAATCAGCCCCAGCATTTT. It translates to CASSPYPRGVGSNQPQHF.

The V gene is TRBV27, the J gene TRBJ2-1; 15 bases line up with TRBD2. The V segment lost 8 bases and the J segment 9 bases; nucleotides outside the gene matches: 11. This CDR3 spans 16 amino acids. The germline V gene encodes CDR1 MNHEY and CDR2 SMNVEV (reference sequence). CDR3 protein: CASGWTSGGAGGEQFF. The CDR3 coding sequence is TGTGCCAGCGGTTGGACTAGCGGGGGGGCCGGGGGTGAGCAGTTCTTC.

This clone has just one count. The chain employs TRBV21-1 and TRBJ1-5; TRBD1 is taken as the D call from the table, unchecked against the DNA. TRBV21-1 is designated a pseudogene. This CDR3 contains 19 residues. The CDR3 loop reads CASSKGGGQGGNGNQPQHF. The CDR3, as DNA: TGTGCCAGCAGCAAAGGTGGTGGACAGGGGGGGAATGGCAATCAGCCCCAGCATTTT.

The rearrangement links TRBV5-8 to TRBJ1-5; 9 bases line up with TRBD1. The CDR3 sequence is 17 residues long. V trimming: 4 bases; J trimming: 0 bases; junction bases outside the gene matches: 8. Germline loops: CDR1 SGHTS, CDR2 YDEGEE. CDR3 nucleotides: TGTGCCAGCAGCCTCGGACAGGGGATCCCTAGCAATCAGCCCCAGCATTTT. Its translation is CASSLGQGIPSNQPQHF.

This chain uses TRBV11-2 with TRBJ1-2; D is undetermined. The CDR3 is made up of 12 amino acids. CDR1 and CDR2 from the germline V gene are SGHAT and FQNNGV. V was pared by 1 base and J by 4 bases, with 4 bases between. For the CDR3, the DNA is TGTGCCAGCAGCTTAGGCAGCTATGGCTACACCTTC. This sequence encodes CASSLGSYGYTF.

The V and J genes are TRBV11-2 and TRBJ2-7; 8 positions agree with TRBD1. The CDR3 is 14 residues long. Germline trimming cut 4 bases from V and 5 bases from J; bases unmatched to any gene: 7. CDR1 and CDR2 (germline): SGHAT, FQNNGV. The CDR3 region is CASSSGGQVDEQYF. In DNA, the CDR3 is TGTGCCAGCAGCTCAGGGGGCCAAGTCGACGAGCAGTACTTC.

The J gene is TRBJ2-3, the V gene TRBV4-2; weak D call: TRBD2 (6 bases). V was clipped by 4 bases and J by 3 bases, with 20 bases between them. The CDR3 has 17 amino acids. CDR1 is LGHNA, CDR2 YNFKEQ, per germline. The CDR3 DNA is TGTGCCAGCAGCCGTCAGCCAGGGCGGGGAAGGACAGATACGCAGTATTTT. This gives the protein CASSRQPGRGRTDTQYF.

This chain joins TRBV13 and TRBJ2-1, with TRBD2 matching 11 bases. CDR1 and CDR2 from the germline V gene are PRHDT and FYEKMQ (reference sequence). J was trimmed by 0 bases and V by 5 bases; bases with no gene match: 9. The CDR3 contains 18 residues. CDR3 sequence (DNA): TGTGCCAGCAGCATCACACTAGCGGGGGTTACCTCCTACAATGAGCAGTTCTTC. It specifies CASSITLAGVTSYNEQFF.

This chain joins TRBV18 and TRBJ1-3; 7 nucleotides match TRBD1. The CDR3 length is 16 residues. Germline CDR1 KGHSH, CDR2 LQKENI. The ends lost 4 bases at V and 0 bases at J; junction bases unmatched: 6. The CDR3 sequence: CASSRPGTASGNTIYF. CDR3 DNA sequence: TGTGCCAGCTCACGGCCTGGGACAGCCTCTGGAAACACCATATATTTT. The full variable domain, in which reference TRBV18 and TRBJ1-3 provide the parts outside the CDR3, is NAGVMQNPRHLVRRRGQEARLRCSPMKGHSHVYWYRQLPEEGLKFMVYLQKENIIDESGMPKERFSAEFPKEGPSILRIQQVVRGDSAAYFCASSRPGTASGNTIYFGEGSWLTVV.

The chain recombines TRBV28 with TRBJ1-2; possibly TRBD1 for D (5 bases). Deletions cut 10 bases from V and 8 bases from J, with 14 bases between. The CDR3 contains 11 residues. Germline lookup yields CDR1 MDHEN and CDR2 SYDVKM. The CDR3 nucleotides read TGTGCCACCGCAAACGGGGGGGGCTACACCTTC. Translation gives CATANGGGYTF.

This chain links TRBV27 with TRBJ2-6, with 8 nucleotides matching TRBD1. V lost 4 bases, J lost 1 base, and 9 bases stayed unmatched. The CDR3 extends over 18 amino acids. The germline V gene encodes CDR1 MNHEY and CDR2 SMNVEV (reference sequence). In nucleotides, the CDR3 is TGTGCCAGCAGTTCTCGGACAGGGTATATTTCTGGGGCCAACGTCCTGACTTTC. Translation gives CASSSRTGYISGANVLTF. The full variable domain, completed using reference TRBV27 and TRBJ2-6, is EAQVTQNPRYLITVTGKKLTVTCSQNMNHEYMSWYRQDPGLGLRQIYYSMNVEVTDKGDVPEGYKVSRKEKRNFPLILESPSPNQTSLYFCASSSRTGYISGANVLTFGAGSRLTVL.

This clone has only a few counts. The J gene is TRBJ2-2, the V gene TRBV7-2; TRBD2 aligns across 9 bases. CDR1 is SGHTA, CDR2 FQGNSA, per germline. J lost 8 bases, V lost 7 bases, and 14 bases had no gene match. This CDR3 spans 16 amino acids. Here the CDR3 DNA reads TGTGCCAGCACCCCTGAGGGCGGGGGGGCGGAAGGGGAGCTGTTTTTT. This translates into CASTPEGGGAEGELFF. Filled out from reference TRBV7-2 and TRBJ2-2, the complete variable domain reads GAGVSQSPSNKVTEKGKDVELRCDPISGHTALYWYRQSLGQGLEFLIYFQGNSAPDKSGLPSDRFSAERTGGSVSTLTIQRTQQEDSAVYLCASTPEGGGAEGELFFGEGSRLTVL.

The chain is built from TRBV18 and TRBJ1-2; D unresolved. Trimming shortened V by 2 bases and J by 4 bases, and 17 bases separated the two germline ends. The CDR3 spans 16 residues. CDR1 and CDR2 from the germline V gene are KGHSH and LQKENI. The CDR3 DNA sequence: TGTGCCAGCTCACCAACGGAGAGCTACGGGAGCTATGGCTACACCTTC. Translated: CASSPTESYGSYGYTF.

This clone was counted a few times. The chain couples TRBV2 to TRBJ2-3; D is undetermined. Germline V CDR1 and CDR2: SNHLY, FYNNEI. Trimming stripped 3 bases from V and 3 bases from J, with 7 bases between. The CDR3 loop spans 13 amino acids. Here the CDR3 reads CASSDQETDTQYF. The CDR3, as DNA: TGTGCCAGCAGTGACCAGGAAACAGATACGCAGTATTTT.

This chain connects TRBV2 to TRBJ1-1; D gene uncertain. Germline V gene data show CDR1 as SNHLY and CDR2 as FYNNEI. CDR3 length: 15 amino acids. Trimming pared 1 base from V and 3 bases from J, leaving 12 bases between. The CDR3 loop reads CASSEGRRIYTEAFF. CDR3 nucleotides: TGTGCCAGCAGTGAAGGCAGAAGAATTTACACTGAAGCTTTCTTT.

The CDR3 here is CASSIASQPQHF. CDR3 DNA sequence: TGTGCCAGTAGTATAGCGTCCCAGCCCCAGCATTTT. The chain couples TRBV19 to TRBJ1-5; D remains unclear. Trimming left V 1 base short and J 7 bases short, with 5 bases between. This CDR3 spans 12 amino acids. Germline-derived CDR1 and CDR2 are LNHDA and SQIVND (reference sequence).